Listed below are T cell receptor beta chains from one sample, sequenced in a study of T cell repertoires in cytomegalovirus infection. TCRdb re-derived calls from the reads in MiXCR, one entry per CDR3 protein. The sample includes some 440,000 distinct CDR3 sequences, about 33% of them seen just once. The specimen sequenced was PBMCs. The receptors here all came from a human donor in good health (CMV status not recorded). Some clones in this sample may be carry-over from other donors' samples. Each CDR3 is given without its conserved first and last residue. Each record gives: J gene, V gene, CDR3 protein.

>TRBJ1-2|TRBV7-6
ASSFRGGGDLYGYT
>TRBJ2-3|TRBV27
ASSFLTPPSTDTQY
>TRBJ2-5|TRBV12-3/TRBV12-4
ASSFVETQY
>TRBJ1-1|TRBV6-5
ASTRGMNTEAF
>TRBJ2-1|TRBV20-1
SALPGTRGYNEQF
>TRBJ2-3|TRBV4-1
ASSQDWGTSGSTDTQY
>TRBJ1-1|TRBV6-5
ASSWTGGATEAF
>TRBJ1-4|TRBV6-1
ASRPTDGHLEKLF
>TRBJ2-1|TRBV7-2
ASSPSGGGYNEQF
>TRBJ2-5|TRBV2
ASTPLGLAGGLLQETQY
>TRBJ1-1|TRBV7-2
ASSLNPTGGNTEAF
>TRBJ2-1|TRBV7-6
ASSRQGRVNEQF
>TRBJ2-5|TRBV6-1
ASSEAWTVQETQY
>TRBJ2-1|TRBV7-9
AHSSQGGYNEQF
>TRBJ2-1|TRBV9
ASSGGGGDSSYNEQF
>TRBJ2-7|TRBV20-1
SARGSRGIHEQY
>TRBJ2-1|TRBV7-8
ASSLAGPTSSYNEQF
>TRBJ1-5|TRBV28
ASKVGNQPQH